Shown below are 27 T cell receptor beta chains from a single sample sequenced in a study of beta chain features in type 1 diabetes. The antigens these receptors bind are not known. Whole-study results and caveats: Moderate but significant shortening of TCRB CDR3s was recorded in all four CD4+ subsets from Type 1 diabetes patients.

Expressed TCRB transcripts were sequenced because the isolated RNA had all been reverse transcribed beforehand. Sequencing was performed with immunoSEQ multiplex PCR; in TCRdb, only in-frame clones are kept and a portion is missing. This table has roughly 290,000 clones, 14% to 15% appearing once. Sequencing was performed on naive CD4+ T cells from blood. The receptor source for this set is a man younger than 35 with type 1 diabetes.

This clone appeared a few times. V and J are TRBV2 and TRBJ1-1; TRBD1 is a possible D gene (6 bases). The V end was cut by 8 bases, the J end by 6 bases, with 16 bases between. CDR1 and CDR2 (germline): SNHLY, FYNNEI. The CDR3 has 13 residues. The CDR3, as DNA: TGTGCCAGCTACAGGGTCAGCGACTCTGAAGCTTTCTTT. Protein sequence: CASYRVSDSEAFF.

This clone was counted a few times. The sample holds other DNA sequences that translate to the same CDR3. The chain recombines TRBV7-2 with TRBJ2-1; TRBD1 matches 11 bases. V shed 5 bases and J 4 bases; nucleotides not matched to a gene: 1. This CDR3 comprises 14 residues. The germline gives CDR1 SGHTA, CDR2 FQGNSA. CDR3 residues: CASSRDRGYNEQFF. In DNA, the CDR3 is TGTGCCAGCAGCCGGGACAGGGGGTACAATGAGCAGTTCTTC.

The gene calls are TRBV25-1 and TRBJ2-5, with 7 bases identical to TRBD1. J was trimmed by 5 bases and V by 2 bases; bases with no gene match: 2. The CDR3 has 13 residues. CDR1 MGHDK and CDR2 SYGVNS come from the germline V gene. The CDR3 loop reads CASSERGRETQYF. Here the CDR3 DNA reads TGTGCCAGCAGTGAAAGGGGGCGGGAGACCCAGTACTTC.

This clone showed up just a few times. The chain combines TRBV18 with TRBJ1-2; 9 bases are a match to TRBD1. CDR1 and CDR2 (germline): KGHSH, LQKENI. The CDR3 is 14 residues long. V was clipped by 3 bases and J by 4 bases; unmatched bases: 3. CDR3 protein: CASSPGQGLYGYTF. DNA of the CDR3: TGTGCCAGCTCACCGGGACAGGGCCTCTATGGCTACACCTTC. The entire variable domain, with the rest obtained from reference TRBV18 and TRBJ1-2, is as follows: NAGVMQNPRHLVRRRGQEARLRCSPMKGHSHVYWYRQLPEEGLKFMVYLQKENIIDESGMPKERFSAEFPKEGPSILRIQQVVRGDSAAYFCASSPGQGLYGYTFGSGTRLTVV.

This rearrangement joins TRBV7-2 to TRBJ2-7; TRBD2 agrees at 10 bases. V trimming: 3 bases; J trimming: 1 base; junction bases outside the gene matches: 3. CDR1 and CDR2 from the germline V gene are SGHTA and FQGNSA. The CDR3 is 15 residues long. The CDR3 region has the DNA TGTGCCAGCAGCTTCCGGACTAGCGGTTCCTACGAGCAGTACTTC. This translates into CASSFRTSGSYEQYF.

The chain uses TRBV5-4 and TRBJ1-4; 9 bases fit TRBD1. The V gene end was trimmed by 4 bases and the J gene end by 7 bases; junction bases not matched to a gene: 11. The CDR3 is 16 amino acids. The germline V gene encodes CDR1 SGHNT and CDR2 YYREEE (reference sequence). CDR3 protein: CASSNTGGGLGEKLFF. In nucleotides, the CDR3 is TGTGCCAGCAGCAATACAGGGGGCGGTCTCGGTGAAAAACTGTTTTTT.

The V call is TRBV28, the J call TRBJ1-2; TRBD1 matches 8 bases. Unmatched junction bases numbered 7, after V lost 2 bases and J lost 8 bases. Germline CDR1 reads MDHEN; CDR2 reads SYDVKM. The CDR3 spans 14 residues. The CDR3 here is CASSLIQGARGYTF. In DNA form, the CDR3 reads TGTGCCAGCAGTTTAATTCAGGGGGCACGAGGCTACACCTTC.

This clone showed up just a few times. The CDR3 DNA is TGTGCCAGCAGCTCCGGACAGGGGGACCCCCAAGAGACCCAGTACTTC. Translation: CASSSGQGDPQETQYF. The chain combines TRBV7-9 with TRBJ2-5, with 10 bases fitting TRBD1. V dropped 4 bases and J dropped 1; count of bases not matched to a gene: 6. CDR3 length: 16 residues. CDR1 is SEHNR and CDR2 is FQNEAQ in the germline V gene (reference sequence).

This clone was seen only a few times. This chain links TRBV10-2 with TRBJ2-1; D may be TRBD2 (5 bases). CDR1 is WSHSY, CDR2 SAAADI, per germline. The CDR3 is 15 amino acids. Trimming took off 7 bases at V and 5 bases at J, with 18 bases between the two ends. CDR3 region: CASMRSGVAHNEQFF. The CDR3 nucleotides read TGCGCCAGCATGAGGTCCGGAGTAGCGCACAATGAGCAGTTCTTC.

The chain couples TRBV2 to TRBJ2-3, with D possibly matching TRBD2 (5 bases). The CDR3 has 12 residues. CDR1 is SNHLY, CDR2 FYNNEI, per germline. V was shortened by 8 bases and J by 2 bases, with 8 bases between the two germline ends. CDR3 sequence (DNA): TGTGCCAGCCGGGGTCCCACAGATACGCAGTATTTT. Its protein is CASRGPTDTQYF.

The chain links TRBV4-1 to TRBJ2-3; D possibly corresponds to TRBD1 (6 bases). Trimming took 4 bases from V and 0 from J, leaving 17 bases between them. This CDR3 region has 17 residues. Germline V gene data show CDR1 as MGHRA and CDR2 as YSYEKL. CDR3 in DNA: TGCGCCAGCAGCCCATCACACCGGGACATAAGCACAGATACGCAGTATTTT. Protein sequence: CASSPSHRDISTDTQYF.

In DNA form, the CDR3 reads TGTGCCAGCAGCCGGGGACTAGCGGGGGGCAGTAGCACAGATACGCAGTATTTT. Residues: CASSRGLAGGSSTDTQYF. The V and J genes are TRBV9 and TRBJ2-3, with TRBD2 matching over 15 bases. After removal of 4 bases from V and 0 bases from J, the junction contained 6 bases not matched to a gene. The CDR3 totals 18 residues. Germline V gives CDR1 SGDLS, CDR2 YYNGEE.

This clone was detected a few times. V gene TRBV10-3 combines with J gene TRBJ2-3; the D is unclear. The CDR3 totals 13 residues. Trimming left V 3 bases short and J 6 bases short, with 10 bases between. Germline V gene lookup returns CDR1 ENHRY and CDR2 SYGVKD. The CDR3 nucleotides read TGTGCCATCAGTGATCTGAAAGCCGATACGCAGTATTTT. Amino acid sequence: CAISDLKADTQYF.

The chain couples TRBV29-1 to TRBJ2-1, with 7 bases that match TRBD1. V was pared by 8 bases and J by 4 bases, with 11 bases of the junction left unmatched. The CDR3 covers 14 residues. Looked up from germline, CDR1 is SQVTM and CDR2 is ANQGSEA. The CDR3 sequence: CSIGWGQRYNEQFF. As DNA, the CDR3 is TGCAGCATTGGATGGGGACAGAGATACAATGAGCAGTTCTTC.

This clone was recorded a few times. The V and J genes are TRBV7-9 and TRBJ1-6; maybe TRBD1 (5 bases). The CDR3 sequence is 16 residues long. V lost 3 bases and J 4 bases, leaving 13 bases between the germline ends. Germline CDR1 is SEHNR and CDR2 is FQNEAQ (reference sequence). CDR3 nucleotides: TGTGCCAGCAGCTTCCGGACAAGCACTTATAATTCACCCCTCCACTTT. It codes for CASSFRTSTYNSPLHF.

This clone was seen more than once but under ten times. The chain recombines TRBV13 with TRBJ2-7, with TRBD2 identical over 7 bases. This CDR3 spans 16 amino acids. CDR1 is PRHDT and CDR2 is FYEKMQ in the germline V gene (reference sequence). V shed 5 bases, J shed 1 base, and the junction held 11 bases outside the gene matches. This CDR3 reads CASSPVVRGSSYEQYF. The CDR3 DNA is TGTGCCAGCAGCCCCGTGGTGCGGGGGTCGTCCTACGAGCAGTACTTC.

The chain links TRBV25-1 to TRBJ1-2; the D is unclear. V lost 2 bases, J lost 8 bases, and 12 bases lay in between. CDR3 length equals 13 residues. The V gene's germline CDR1 is MGHDK and CDR2 SYGVNS. CDR3 nucleotides: TGTGCCAGCAGTGAAGAGGCGGCCAAAGGCTACACCTTC. This codes for CASSEEAAKGYTF.

The chain's CDR3 is CASSLASVDTQYF. The CDR3 DNA sequence: TGTGCCAGCAGCTTAGCATCCGTAGATACGCAGTATTTT. This chain links TRBV7-9 with TRBJ2-3; D remains ambiguous. V gave up 0 bases and J gave up 5 bases, with 6 bases separating them. Germline-derived CDR1 and CDR2 are SEHNR and FQNEAQ (reference sequence). The CDR3 sequence is 13 residues long.

The chain joins TRBV7-9 to TRBJ1-1; D is ambiguous. The germline V and J ends were trimmed by 0 bases and 5 bases, with 13 bases remaining between them. Per germline, CDR1 SEHNR and CDR2 FQNEAQ (reference sequence). The CDR3 length is 15 residues. CDR3 sequence (DNA): TGTGCCAGCAGCTTAGCGCTAGGGAGTGGGACTGAAGCTTTCTTT. Its translation is CASSLALGSGTEAFF.

In this sample, this clone turned up a few times. This chain joins TRBV28 and TRBJ2-7; unclear D gene. Trimming left V 6 bases short and J 4 bases short, with 16 bases between. Germline values: CDR1 MDHEN, CDR2 SYDVKM. The CDR3 totals 14 residues. The CDR3 sequence: CASRLRGPSYEQYF. CDR3 nucleotide sequence: TGTGCCAGCAGGTTACGTGGCCCCTCGTACGAGCAGTACTTC.

This chain links TRBV6-5 with TRBJ2-1; TRBD1 is a possible D gene (6 bases). CDR1 and CDR2 (germline): MNHEY, SVGAGI. The ends were cut back, 2 bases at V and 10 bases at J, with 18 bases in the middle. This CDR3 has 15 amino acids. The CDR3 bases are TGTGCCAGCAGTTACGGTTCGGGACATACCCAAGAGCAGTTCTTC. Its protein is CASSYGSGHTQEQFF.

The genes are TRBV5-1 and TRBJ1-1; 9 nucleotides line up with TRBD1. Trimming removed 4 bases from V and 7 bases from J; junction bases left unmatched: 11. The CDR3 extends over 15 amino acids. The germline V gene has CDR1 SGHRS and CDR2 YFSETQ. CDR3 in amino acids: CASSPGGQGPVEAFF. In DNA, the CDR3 is TGCGCCAGCAGCCCGGGCGGACAGGGGCCGGTTGAAGCTTTCTTT.

The rearrangement uses TRBV30 and TRBJ1-5; 9 positions agree with TRBD1. V dropped 3 bases and J dropped 6; count of bases not matched to a gene: 12. This CDR3 contains 16 residues. Germline CDR1 GTSNPN, CDR2 SVGIG (reference sequence). CDR3 nucleotides: TGTGCCTGGAGCACCGGGACAGGGTTATATGGTCAGCCCCAGCATTTT. As protein: CAWSTGTGLYGQPQHF.

A note on this clone: The sample contains more than one DNA sequence encoding this CDR3. The chain has TRBV30 and TRBJ2-1; D is unclear. Germline lookup yields CDR1 GTSNPN and CDR2 SVGIG (reference sequence). V lost 0 bases, J lost 4 bases, and 4 bases lay in between. This CDR3 has 12 amino acids. CDR3 region: CAWSVLYNEQFF. In nucleotides, the CDR3 is TGTGCCTGGAGTGTACTATACAATGAGCAGTTCTTC.

This clone has just a few counts. V usage is TRBV7-9 and J usage is TRBJ1-1; 11 nucleotides align to TRBD1. The CDR3 sequence is 18 residues long. Losses at the gene ends were 1 base for V and 2 bases for J; bases not matched to a gene: 9. Germline CDR1 reads SEHNR; CDR2 reads FQNEAQ (reference sequence). For the CDR3, the DNA is TGTGCCAGCAGCTTAGTGGGTACGGGACAGGGGGGAAACACTGAAGCTTTCTTT. It encodes CASSLVGTGQGGNTEAFF.

A few counts support this clone. The gene calls are TRBV9 and TRBJ2-5, with 7 bases that match TRBD1. The germline CDR1 and CDR2 sequences are SGDLS and YYNGEE. Trimming at V came to 3 bases and at J to 1 base, leaving 6 bases not matched to a gene. There are 15 residues in the CDR3. CDR3 in DNA: TGTGCCAGCAGCGCGAGACAGGGCCTCCAAGAGACCCAGTACTTC. Its protein product is CASSARQGLQETQYF.

The rearrangement joins TRBV18 to TRBJ1-1; D remains ambiguous. Germline V gene data show CDR1 as KGHSH and CDR2 as LQKENI. V lost 2 bases, J lost 4 bases, and 5 bases lay in between. The length of the CDR3 is 12 residues. CDR3 sequence (DNA): TGTGCCAGCTCACCAACAAGCACTGAAGCTTTCTTT. This codes for CASSPTSTEAFF.